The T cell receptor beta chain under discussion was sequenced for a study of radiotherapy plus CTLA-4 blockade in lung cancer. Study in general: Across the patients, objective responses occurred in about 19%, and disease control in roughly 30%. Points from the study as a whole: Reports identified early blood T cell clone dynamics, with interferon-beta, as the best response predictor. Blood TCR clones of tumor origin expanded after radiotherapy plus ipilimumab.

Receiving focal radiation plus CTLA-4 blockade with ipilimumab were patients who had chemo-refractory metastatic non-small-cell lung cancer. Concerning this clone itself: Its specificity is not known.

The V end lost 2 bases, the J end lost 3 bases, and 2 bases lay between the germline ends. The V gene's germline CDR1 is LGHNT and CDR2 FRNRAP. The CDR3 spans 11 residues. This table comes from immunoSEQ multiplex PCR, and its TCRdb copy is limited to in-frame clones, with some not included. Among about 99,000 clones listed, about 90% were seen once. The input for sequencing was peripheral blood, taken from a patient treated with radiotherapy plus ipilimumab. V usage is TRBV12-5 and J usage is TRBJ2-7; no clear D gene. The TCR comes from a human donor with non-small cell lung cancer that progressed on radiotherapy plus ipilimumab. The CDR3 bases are TGTGCTAGTGGTTTGAACTACGAGCAGTACTTC. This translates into CASGLNYEQYF.